This T cell receptor (beta chain) was observed in a study of blood T cell repertoires in COVID-19. Germline CDR1 is MNHNY and CDR2 is SVGAGI (reference sequence). The CDR3 covers 14 residues. V shed 6 bases, J shed 5 bases, and the junction held 6 bases outside the gene matches. Libraries were prepared by immunoSEQ multiplex PCR; TCRdb keeps only in-frame clonotypes and omits some of them. This table has a few hundred thousand clones, 65% to 90% appearing once. The rearrangement links TRBV6-6 to TRBJ1-5; 8 positions agree with TRBD1. The sequence was collected from a woman in her sixties or seventies with COVID-19, enrolled during active disease. The sample consisted of peripheral blood. The CDR3 nucleotides read TGTGCCAGCAGGTCCAGGGGGCTCGATCAGCCCCAGCATTTT. Translation gives CASRSRGLDQPQHF.